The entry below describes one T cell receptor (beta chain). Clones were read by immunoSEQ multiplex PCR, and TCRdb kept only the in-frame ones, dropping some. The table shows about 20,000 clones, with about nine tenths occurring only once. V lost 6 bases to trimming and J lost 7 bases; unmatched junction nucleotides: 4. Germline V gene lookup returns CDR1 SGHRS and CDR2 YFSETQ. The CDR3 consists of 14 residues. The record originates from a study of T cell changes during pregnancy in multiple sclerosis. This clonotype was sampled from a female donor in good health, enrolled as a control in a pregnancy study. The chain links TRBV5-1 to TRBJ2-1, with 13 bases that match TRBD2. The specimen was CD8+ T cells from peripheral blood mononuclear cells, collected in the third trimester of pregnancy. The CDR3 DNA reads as TGCGCCAGCAAACTAGCGGGAGGGCCGAATGAGCAGTTCTTC. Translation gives CASKLAGGPNEQFF.